A selection of T cell receptor beta chains follows, all from one sample in a study of T-cell memory formation after mild COVID-19. MiXCR, run by TCRdb on the 5' RACE reads, gives a single entry per CDR3 protein. The table lists roughly 250,000 distinct CDR3 sequences, approximately 15% of them singletons, with 22% in the top ten. Sequenced material: PBMCs or a T cell subset sorted from them (not recorded which). The source is a man younger than 35 who had mild COVID-19 (a few samples of this study predate the infection). Cell type and time point are not known. Both conserved end residues are part of each CDR3. The D gene is left open where the match is weak. Only some rows state a clone size, as once, few, many or a class for expanded clones.

few,TRBV20-1,TRBJ1-2,15,TRBD1,CSAPTQGGSLYGYTF,TGCAGTGCCCCTACTCAGGGGGGATCCCTCTATGGCTACACCTTC
few,TRBV25-1,TRBJ1-6,13,.,CASSVHGTVRTNF,TGTGCCAGCAGCGTCCACGGGACGGTCAGAACCAACTTT
.,TRBV9,TRBJ2-3,16,TRBD1,CASRPPGQGDTDTQYF,TGTGCCAGCAGACCTCCGGGACAGGGGGACACAGATACGCAGTATTTT
.,TRBV6-5,TRBJ1-5,13,.,CASSYSIDQPQHF,TGTGCCAGCAGTTACTCGATAGATCAGCCCCAGCATTTT
many,TRBV7-8,TRBJ1-1,11,.,CASSHTGEAFF,TGTGCCAGCAGCCATACAGGGGAAGCTTTCTTT
.,TRBV11-2,TRBJ1-1,13,.,CASSLPGRVQAFF,TGTGCCAGCAGCCTTCCAGGGAGAGTCCAAGCTTTCTTT
.,TRBV15,TRBJ1-1,16,TRBD1,CATSPGGGYVFTEAFF,TGTGCCACCAGCCCAGGGGGGGGGTACGTGTTCACTGAAGCTTTCTTT
few,TRBV7-6,TRBJ1-3,15,.,CASGAALRSGNTIYF,TGTGCCAGCGGCGCGGCGTTAAGGTCTGGAAACACCATATATTTT
few,TRBV5-1,TRBJ2-3,16,.,CASSQQPGPVGDTQYF,TGCGCCAGCAGCCAACAACCGGGGCCAGTAGGAGATACGCAGTATTTT
few,TRBV3-1,TRBJ1-2,14,.,CASSQERQGYGYTF,TGTGCCAGCAGCCAAGAGCGGCAGGGCTATGGCTACACCTTC
few,TRBV10-2,TRBJ1-3,13,.,CASSESPWNTIYF,TGCGCCAGCAGTGAGTCTCCGTGGAACACCATATATTTT
few,TRBV30,TRBJ2-5,12,.,CAWLGGEETQYF,TGTGCCTGGTTAGGGGGAGAGGAGACCCAGTACTTC
.,TRBV6-1,TRBJ1-2,16,.,CASSAVARPGRYGYTF,TGTGCCAGCAGTGCCGTCGCCCGCCCAGGGCGGTATGGCTACACCTTC
.,TRBV12-3/TRBV12-4,TRBJ1-2,13,TRBD1,CASRPPTGDGYTF,TGTGCCAGCAGGCCACCGACAGGGGACGGCTACACCTTC
.,TRBV3-1,TRBJ1-6,14,TRBD1,CASSDTGAGSPLHF,TGTGCCAGCAGCGATACAGGGGCAGGATCACCCCTCCACTTT